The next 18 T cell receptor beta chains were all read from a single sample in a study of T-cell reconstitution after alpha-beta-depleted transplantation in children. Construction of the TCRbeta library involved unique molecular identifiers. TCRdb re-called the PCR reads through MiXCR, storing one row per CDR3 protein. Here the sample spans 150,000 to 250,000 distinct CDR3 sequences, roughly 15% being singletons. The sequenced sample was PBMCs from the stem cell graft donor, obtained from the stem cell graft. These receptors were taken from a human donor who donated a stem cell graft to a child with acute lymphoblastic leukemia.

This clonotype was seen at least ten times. CDR3: CASSLDGTSSYEQYF. The CDR3 bases are TGCGCCAGCAGCTTGGACGGGACCAGCTCCTACGAGCAGTACTTC. The chain employs TRBV5-1 and TRBJ2-7, with D tentatively TRBD1 or TRBD2 (5 bases each). With 0 bases removed from V and 0 bases from J, the gap between germline ends came to 10 bases. Per germline, CDR1 SGHRS and CDR2 YFSETQ. This CDR3 region has 15 residues.

DNA for the CDR3: TGTGCCAGCAGCCGGACTAGCGGGAGGAACACCGGGGAGCTGTTTTTT. Encoded protein: CASSRTSGRNTGELFF. The chain combines TRBV7-6 with TRBJ2-2; the match to TRBD2 covers 13 bases. This CDR3 is 16 amino acids long. Trimming took 5 bases from V and 1 from J; bases not matched to a gene: 1. Germline V gene sequence: CDR1 SGHVS, CDR2 FNYEAQ.

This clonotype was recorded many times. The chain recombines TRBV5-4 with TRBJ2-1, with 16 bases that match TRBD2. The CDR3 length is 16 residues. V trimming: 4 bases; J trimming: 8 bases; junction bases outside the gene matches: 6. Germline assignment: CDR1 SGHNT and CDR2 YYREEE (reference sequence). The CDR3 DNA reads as TGTGCCAGCAGCAAAGAGGGACTAGCGGGAGGGTATGAGCAGTTCTTC. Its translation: CASSKEGLAGGYEQFF.

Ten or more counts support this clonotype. CDR3 sequence reads: CASSLLRGPPPYEQYF. The CDR3 nucleotides are TGTGCCAGCAGCCTACTCCGGGGGCCACCCCCCTACGAGCAGTACTTC. This sequence joins TRBV7-9 and TRBJ2-7; D is tentatively TRBD1 or TRBD2 (6 bases each). In germline, CDR1 is SEHNR, CDR2 FQNEAQ (reference sequence). This CDR3 region has 16 residues. Trimming cost V 5 bases and J 2 bases, with 19 bases left between them.

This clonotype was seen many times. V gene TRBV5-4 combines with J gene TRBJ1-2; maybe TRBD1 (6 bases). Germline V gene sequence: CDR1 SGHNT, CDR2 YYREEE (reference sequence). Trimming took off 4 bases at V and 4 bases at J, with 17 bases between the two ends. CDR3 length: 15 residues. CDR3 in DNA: TGTGCCAGCAGCACGGAAAGACAGGAGACCTATGGCTACACCTTC. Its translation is CASSTERQETYGYTF.

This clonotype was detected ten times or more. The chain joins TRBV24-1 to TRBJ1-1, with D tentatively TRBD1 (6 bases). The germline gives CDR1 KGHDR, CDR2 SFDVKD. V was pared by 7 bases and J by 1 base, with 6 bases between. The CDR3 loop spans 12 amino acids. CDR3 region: CATRGQNTEAFF. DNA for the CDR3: TGTGCCACCAGGGGACAGAACACTGAAGCTTTCTTT.

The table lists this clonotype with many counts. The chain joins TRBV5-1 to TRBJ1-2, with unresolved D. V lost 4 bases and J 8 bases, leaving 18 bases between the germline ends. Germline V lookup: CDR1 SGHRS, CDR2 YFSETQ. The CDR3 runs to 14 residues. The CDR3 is CASSVTGPTAGYTF. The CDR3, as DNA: TGCGCCAGCAGCGTGACCGGCCCTACGGCGGGCTACACCTTC. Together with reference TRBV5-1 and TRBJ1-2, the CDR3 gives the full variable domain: KAGVTQTPRYLIKTRGQQVTLSCSPISGHRSVSWYQQTPGQGLQFLFEYFSETQRNKGNFPGRFSGRQFSNSRSEMNVSTLELGDSALYLCASSVTGPTAGYTFGSGTRLTVV.

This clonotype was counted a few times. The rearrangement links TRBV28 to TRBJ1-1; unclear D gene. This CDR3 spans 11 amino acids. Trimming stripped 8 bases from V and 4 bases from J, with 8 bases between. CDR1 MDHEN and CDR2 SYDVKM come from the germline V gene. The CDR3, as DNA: TGTGCCAGCGAGGGAGGCACTGAAGCTTTCTTT. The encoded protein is CASEGGTEAFF.

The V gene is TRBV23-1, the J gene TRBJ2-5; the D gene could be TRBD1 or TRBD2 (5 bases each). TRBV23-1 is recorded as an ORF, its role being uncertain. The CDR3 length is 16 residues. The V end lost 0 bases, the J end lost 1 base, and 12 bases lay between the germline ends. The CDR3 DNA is TGCGCCAGCAGTCAATCGGGGGATAGGGTCCAAGAGACCCAGTACTTC. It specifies CASSQSGDRVQETQYF.

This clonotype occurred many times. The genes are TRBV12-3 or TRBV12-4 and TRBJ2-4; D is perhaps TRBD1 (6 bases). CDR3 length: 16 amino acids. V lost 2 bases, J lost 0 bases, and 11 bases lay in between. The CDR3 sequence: CASSLTTGRAKNIQYF. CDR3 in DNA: TGTGCCAGCAGTTTAACGACAGGCCGAGCCAAAAACATTCAGTACTTC.

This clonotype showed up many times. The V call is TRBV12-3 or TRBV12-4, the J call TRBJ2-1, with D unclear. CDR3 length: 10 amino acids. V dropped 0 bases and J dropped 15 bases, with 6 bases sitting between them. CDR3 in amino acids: CASSLAIPFF. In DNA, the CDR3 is TGTGCCAGCAGTTTAGCGATTCCGTTCTTC.

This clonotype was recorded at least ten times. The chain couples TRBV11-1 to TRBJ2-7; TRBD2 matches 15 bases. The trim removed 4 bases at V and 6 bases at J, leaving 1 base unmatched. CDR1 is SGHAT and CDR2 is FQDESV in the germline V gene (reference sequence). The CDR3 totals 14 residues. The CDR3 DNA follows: TGTGCCAGCAGCTCGGGACTAGCGGGAGGCGAGCAGTACTTC. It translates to CASSSGLAGGEQYF.

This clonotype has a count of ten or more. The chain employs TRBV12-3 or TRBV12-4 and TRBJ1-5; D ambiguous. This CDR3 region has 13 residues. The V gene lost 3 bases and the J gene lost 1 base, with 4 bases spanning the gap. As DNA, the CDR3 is TGTGCCAGCAGTTTCCTGAGCAATCAGCCCCAGCATTTT. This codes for CASSFLSNQPQHF.

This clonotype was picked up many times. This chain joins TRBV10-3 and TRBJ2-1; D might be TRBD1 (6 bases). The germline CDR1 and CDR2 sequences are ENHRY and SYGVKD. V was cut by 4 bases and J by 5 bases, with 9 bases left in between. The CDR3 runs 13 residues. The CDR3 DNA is TGTGCCATCAGTGGGTGGGACAACAATGAGCAGTTCTTC. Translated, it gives CAISGWDNNEQFF.

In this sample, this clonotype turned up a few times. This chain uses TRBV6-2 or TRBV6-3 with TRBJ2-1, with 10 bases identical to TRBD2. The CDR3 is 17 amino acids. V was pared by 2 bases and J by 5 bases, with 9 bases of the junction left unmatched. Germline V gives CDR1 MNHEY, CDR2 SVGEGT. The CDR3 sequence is CASSYRLAGVQDNEQFF. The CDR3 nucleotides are TGTGCCAGCAGTTACAGGCTAGCGGGAGTCCAGGACAATGAGCAGTTCTTC.

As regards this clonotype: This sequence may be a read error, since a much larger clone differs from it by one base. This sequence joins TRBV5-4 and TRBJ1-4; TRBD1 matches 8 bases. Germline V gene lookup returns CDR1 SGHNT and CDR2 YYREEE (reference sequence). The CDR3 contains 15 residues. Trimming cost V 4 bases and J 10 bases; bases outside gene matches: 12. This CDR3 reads CASSTRTGTDGKLFF. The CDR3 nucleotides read TGTGCCAGCAGCACGCGGACAGGGACGGATGGAAAACTGTTTTTT.

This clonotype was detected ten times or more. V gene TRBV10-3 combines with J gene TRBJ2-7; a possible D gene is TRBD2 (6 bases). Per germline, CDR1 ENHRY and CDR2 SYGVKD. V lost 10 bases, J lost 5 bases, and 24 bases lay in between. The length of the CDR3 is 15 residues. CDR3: CASLGRDSLKHEQYF. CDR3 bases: TGTGCCAGTTTGGGGCGGGATTCCCTGAAGCACGAGCAGTACTTC.

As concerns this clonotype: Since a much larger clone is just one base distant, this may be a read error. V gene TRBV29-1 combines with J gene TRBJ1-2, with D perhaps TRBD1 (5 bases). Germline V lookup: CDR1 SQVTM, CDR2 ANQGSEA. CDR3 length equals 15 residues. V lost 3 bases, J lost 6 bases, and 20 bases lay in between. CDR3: CSVDTLPGLSDGYTF. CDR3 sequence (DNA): TGCAGCGTTGACACTCTCCCGGGGCTTTCGGATGGCTACACCTTC.